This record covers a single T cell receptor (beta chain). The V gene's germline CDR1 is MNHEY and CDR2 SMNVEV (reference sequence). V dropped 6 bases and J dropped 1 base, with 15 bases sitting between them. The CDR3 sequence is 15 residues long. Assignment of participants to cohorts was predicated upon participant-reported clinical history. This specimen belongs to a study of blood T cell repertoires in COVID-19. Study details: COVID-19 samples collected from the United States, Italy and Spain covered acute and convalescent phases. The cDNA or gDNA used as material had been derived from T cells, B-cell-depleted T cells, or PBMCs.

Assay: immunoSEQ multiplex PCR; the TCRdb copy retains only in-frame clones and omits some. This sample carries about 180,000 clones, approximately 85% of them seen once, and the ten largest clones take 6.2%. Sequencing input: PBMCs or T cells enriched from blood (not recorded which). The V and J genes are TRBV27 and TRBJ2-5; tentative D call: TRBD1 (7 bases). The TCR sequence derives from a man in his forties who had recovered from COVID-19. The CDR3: CASRIGGTVQETQYF. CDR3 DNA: TGTGCCAGCAGAATAGGGGGGACAGTCCAAGAGACCCAGTACTTC.